This entry is about one T cell receptor (beta chain). Its cognate antigen has yet to be identified. No quality values exist for individual bases; no much larger clone is one base distant. Using the deep immunoSEQ assay, TCR CDR3 regions were amplified from genomic DNA by multiplex PCR. Genomic DNA extracted from each cell subset was distributed evenly over all wells of several immunoSEQ 96-well plates, and each plate served as one replicate. For sorted subsets, approximately 200 ng of genomic DNA, equivalent to tens of thousands of T cell genomes, went into each replicate PCR. Purified libraries were quantified with a Qubit 3.0 fluorometer, sized on a Bioanalyzer 2100, and re-quantified with the KAPA Library Quantification kit. A separate single-read 150-cycle Illumina NextSeq 550 flow cell was used to sequence each immunoSEQ 96-well plate. Per the source publication's procedure: The immunoSEQ output contained only junctional sequences without quality scores, so filtering could not match that applied to full-length reads. Sequences were annotated with PyIR, a Python wrapper for IgBLAST v1.9, and V/J genes and CDR3 were assigned using IMGT germline references. Reads with weak V/J assignments (E-value above 1e-6), missing CDR3, stop codons, out-of-frame junctions, or ambiguous translated residues were removed. V3J clonotypes were defined as sequences sharing the same inferred V gene, J gene, and CDR3 amino acid sequence. Percentage overlap between repertoires was computed as shared unique clonotypes divided by the size of the smaller repertoire. Richness of each repertoire was evaluated using RTK rarefaction, the Chao1 estimator, and Recon v2.1 estimates of unobserved clonotypes. Generation probabilities for all TCRbeta clonotypes obtained by the gDNA method from a few donors were computed using OLGA. TCRdb mirrors the immuneACCESS table, restricted to in-frame sequences. Some clones are absent from its copies; in checked studies, under half trace to an unresolved V gene, and the reason for the others is unknown. D and trimming come from the DNA, and the V and J calls and clone size come from that table. For this sample the table gives over a million clones, of which more than 75% were detected only once. 0.6% to 0.7% of the sample belongs to the ten largest clones.

The donors were healthy, HIV-negative adults who had no recently reported acute infections or vaccinations. Only Caucasian adults living in Nashville, Tennessee, USA were represented among the donors. CD4+ T cells were enriched by magnetic negative selection; naive cells were then positively selected on CD45RA, and the negative fraction formed the memory subset. Blood was obtained by leukapheresis, after which PBMCs were separated by Ficoll-Histopaque density gradient centrifugation and cryopreserved in liquid nitrogen vapor phase. Purity and quantity of every magnetically sorted T cell population were checked by analytical flow cytometry. From each sorted fraction, genomic DNA was isolated and quantified by UV absorbance on a Nanodrop 2000c. The data stem from a study of shared clonotypes between healthy human individuals (dated by TCRdb to 2018 to 2020). As for the study more broadly: A few men and a couple of women, aged 18 to 49 years, made up the cohort. Blood TCR repertoires of roughly five healthy adults were deeply sequenced to estimate repertoire size and the extent of clonotype sharing between individuals. Per donor, three plates each were used for CD4 naive and CD4 memory, two for CD8 naive, and one for CD8 memory. To increase sequencing depth and limit assay-specific biases, TCR repertoire library preparation and sequencing were carried out by different laboratories using diverse techniques. Leukapheresis yielded between about 0.85 and 10 billion PBMCs per donor.

Including cysteine and phenylalanine, the CDR3 has 14 amino acids. CDR3 DNA is the only sequence kept; it has 42 bases, read in frame from the first base. A distance of 13 bases separates the germline ends of V and J, which lose 6 bases and 1 base respectively. The germline V gene yields ENHRY for CDR1 and SYGVKD for CDR2. Broader findings and caveats from the paper: The small number of donors limited the genetic and exposure-history diversity represented. Sharing across a few donors was observed for roughly 5.4% of naive CD4, about 4% of naive CD8, over 2% of memory CD4, and about 0.39% of memory CD8 clonotypes. Based on pairwise subsampling, the degree of clonotype sharing among donors was expected to be affected by sequencing depth. Clonotypes shared by all four sorted-subset donors showed higher generation probabilities than non-shared clonotypes. Even with the large sequencing depth, rarefaction of the sorted-subset datasets indicated that sequencing was incomplete. Only blood was sampled, and tissue TCR repertoires likely differ from those in blood. Estimated clonotype richness was generally larger for naive than for memory subsets.

The specimen sequenced was memory CD4+ T cells from PBMCs. This specimen's cell subset or site label, per the study, means: CD45RA-negative fraction. The TCR was taken from a man younger than 30 in good health. Some clones in this sample may be carry-over from other donors' samples. The V and J segments used are TRBV10-3 and TRBJ2-7; 6 matching bases give a weak D call of TRBD2. CDR3 reads: CAIRSTGDSYEQYF. The DNA reads TGTGCCATCAGATCCACGGGGGATTCCTACGAGCAGTACTTC.